The rows below give T cell receptor beta chains drawn from one sample of a study of shared clonotypes between healthy human individuals. Profiling relied on immunoSEQ multiplex PCR, and the TCRdb table lists in-frame clones only, not all of them. Of roughly 2,300,000 clones listed, about nine tenths are singletons. Material for sequencing was naive CD4+ T cells from PBMCs. These receptors originate from a man in his late teens or twenties in good health. Some clones in this sample may be carry-over from other donors' samples. The CDR3 runs from the conserved cysteine through the conserved F or W. A D gene is named only where the DNA matches it firmly. Rows give clone size only sometimes, using once, few, many, or a class for an expanded clone.

NA	TRBJ1-1	TRBV4-3	NA	15	CASSQDKWGNTEAFF	TGCGCCAGCAGCCAAGATAAGTGGGGGAACACTGAAGCTTTCTTT
NA	TRBJ1-2	TRBV27	TRBD1	14	CASSFGDRGGGYTF	TGTGCCAGCAGTTTCGGTGACAGGGGTGGTGGCTACACCTTC
NA	TRBJ2-1	TRBV11-2	NA	14	CASSLRQTEGEQFF	TGTGCCAGCAGCCTTCGACAAACCGAGGGGGAGCAGTTCTTC
few	TRBJ2-3	TRBV9	NA	13	CASSVGSTDTQYF	TGTGCCAGCAGCGTAGGTAGCACAGATACGCAGTATTTT
once	TRBJ2-3	TRBV7-3	NA	12	CASSPDRFAQYF	TGTGCCAGCAGCCCCGATAGGTTCGCGCAGTATTTT
NA	TRBJ2-1	TRBV6-5	NA	15	CASSPLGDSTDEQFF	TGTGCCAGCAGTCCCCTGGGAGACTCAACAGATGAGCAGTTCTTC
NA	TRBJ1-3	TRBV19	NA	13	CASRTPSGNTIYF	TGTGCCAGTCGAACCCCCTCTGGAAACACCATATATTTT
NA	TRBJ2-5	TRBV4-2	NA	16	CASSQGLGRVGETQYF	TGTGCCAGCAGCCAAGGGTTAGGGAGAGTAGGGGAGACCCAGTACTTC
NA	TRBJ2-3	TRBV18	NA	13	CASSPVGTDTQYF	TGTGCCAGCTCCCCCGTGGGGACGGATACGCAGTATTTT
NA	TRBJ2-3	TRBV29-1	NA	13	CSVLQLMTDTQYF	TGCAGCGTCCTCCAACTCATGACAGATACGCAGTATTTT
NA	TRBJ2-3	TRBV5-6	NA	11	CASSESDTQYF	TGTGCCAGCAGTGAGTCAGATACGCAGTATTTT
NA	TRBJ1-2	TRBV4-1	NA	15	CASSHLPAGLYGYTF	TGCGCCAGCAGCCACCTCCCGGCAGGACTGTATGGCTACACCTTC